Here is one T cell receptor beta chain with its context. Recruited during active infection, patients (from Seattle) were subsequently followed longitudinally. The entry originates in a study of blood T cell repertoires in COVID-19. Original data processing: Amplified reference gene primers provided the basis for estimating nucleated cell counts. The table came from immunoSEQ multiplex PCR; TCRdb's copy has only in-frame clones and leaves some out. D and trimming were read from the DNA, whereas the V and J calls and clone size are those reported in that table. The sample holds roughly 150,000 clones, around 81% seen once. Trimming removed 8 bases from V and 5 bases from J, with 9 bases in between. Germline assignment: CDR1 MNHEY and CDR2 SVGEGT. The CDR3 length is 11 residues.

The receptor was derived from a woman older than 75 with COVID-19, enrolled during active disease. Material: peripheral blood. The V call is TRBV6-2 or TRBV6-3, the J call TRBJ1-2; D unclear. DNA of the CDR3: TGTGCCAGCGGTTGGGCGTATGGCTACACCTTC. Protein: CASGWAYGYTF.